These 31 T cell receptor beta chains were all obtained from the same sample, sequenced in a study of T cell clones after liver transplantation. Assay: immunoSEQ multiplex PCR; the TCRdb copy retains only in-frame clones and omits some. Counted here are tens of thousands of clones, around three quarters occurring once; the ten biggest clones make up approximately 2.8%. The material sequenced was CD4+ T cells from blood, taken at the 15-month timepoint. All receptors come from a human patient who received a liver transplant. T cells may partly derive from the graft donor.

The V gene is TRBV30, the J gene TRBJ2-7; D unclear. V was shortened by 1 base and J by 3 bases, with 13 bases between the two germline ends. The CDR3 has 14 amino acids. Germline V lookup: CDR1 GTSNPN, CDR2 SVGIG (reference sequence). The CDR3, as DNA: TGTGCCTGGAGTGAGGGTGGATCCTTCTACGAGCAGTACGTC. Translation: CAWSEGGSFYEQYV.

This clone was detected ten times or more. This rearrangement joins TRBV27 to TRBJ2-1; 10 nucleotides align to TRBD2. The CDR3 is 17 amino acids. In germline, CDR1 is MNHEY, CDR2 SMNVEV (reference sequence). V was pared by 6 bases and J by 7 bases, with 15 bases of the junction left unmatched. The CDR3 sequence: CASRLIPGLAFGNEQFF. CDR3 sequence (DNA): TGTGCCAGCAGACTAATCCCGGGACTAGCGTTTGGGAATGAGCAGTTCTTC.

There are a few counts of this clone. The V call is TRBV6-5, the J call TRBJ2-1; D possibly matches TRBD1 or TRBD2 (5 bases each). Trimming took 0 bases from V and 13 from J, leaving 16 bases between them. The CDR3 contains 14 residues. The germline gives CDR1 MNHEY, CDR2 SVGAGI. As DNA, the CDR3 is TGTGCCAGCAGTTACTCCGGGACGGCTTCGACCCAGTTCTTC. It specifies CASSYSGTASTQFF.

This chain uses TRBV18 with TRBJ2-2; D unclear. Looked up from germline, CDR1 is KGHSH and CDR2 is LQKENI. This CDR3 has 15 residues. The V end was cut by 3 bases, the J end by 6 bases, with 14 bases between. This chain's CDR3 is CASSPASISPGELFF. As DNA, the CDR3 is TGTGCCAGCTCACCCGCTTCTATTTCCCCCGGGGAGCTGTTTTTT. Using reference TRBV18 and TRBJ2-2 for the parts outside the CDR3, the full variable domain is NAGVMQNPRHLVRRRGQEARLRCSPMKGHSHVYWYRQLPEEGLKFMVYLQKENIIDESGMPKERFSAEFPKEGPSILRIQQVVRGDSAAYFCASSPASISPGELFFGEGSRLTVL.

This clone was seen only a few times. This chain links TRBV6-5 with TRBJ2-2; D is unclear. The germline V and J ends were trimmed by 0 bases and 3 bases, with 2 bases remaining between them. In germline, CDR1 is MNHEY, CDR2 SVGAGI. The CDR3 spans 13 residues. DNA for the CDR3: TGTGCCAGCAGTTACTCTCACACCGGGGAGCTGTTTTTT. Residues: CASSYSHTGELFF.

The rearrangement joins TRBV27 to TRBJ1-5; no firm D call. The CDR3 spans 13 residues. Trimming shortened V by 2 bases and J by 6 bases, and 8 bases separated the two germline ends. The germline gives CDR1 MNHEY, CDR2 SMNVEV (reference sequence). The CDR3 sequence: CASSLRLGQPQHF. The CDR3 DNA follows: TGTGCCAGCAGTTTACGGTTGGGTCAGCCCCAGCATTTT.

The gene calls are TRBV2 and TRBJ2-7; D remains unclear. This CDR3 is built from 12 residues. CDR1 and CDR2 (germline): SNHLY, FYNNEI. Trimming took off 8 bases at V and 1 base at J, with 9 bases between the two ends. CDR3 coding DNA: TGTGCCAGCGGCGGCGAGTCCTACGAGCAGTACTTC. Translated: CASGGESYEQYF.

CDR3 coding DNA: TGCGCCAGCAGCTCTACAGGGACGAACACCGGGGAGCTGTTTTTT. This sequence encodes CASSSTGTNTGELFF. The V gene is TRBV5-1, the J gene TRBJ2-2, with D possibly TRBD1 on 6 matching bases. CDR3 length: 15 amino acids. Germline V gives CDR1 SGHRS, CDR2 YFSETQ. V was clipped by 3 bases and J by 0 bases, with 9 bases between them.

J is TRBJ1-2 and V is TRBV28; tentative D call: TRBD1 (5 bases). Trimming stripped 1 base from V and 5 bases from J, with 5 bases between. This CDR3 region has 12 residues. In germline, CDR1 is MDHEN, CDR2 SYDVKM. CDR3 protein: CASSLSGYGYTF. CDR3 in DNA: TGTGCCAGCAGTTTATCAGGGTATGGCTACACCTTC.

This clone was counted between two and nine times. The chain is built from TRBV5-6 and TRBJ1-2; tentative D call: TRBD1 (6 bases). There are 17 residues in the CDR3. Trimming left V 1 base short and J 0 bases short, with 16 bases between. CDR1 SGHDT and CDR2 YYEEEE come from the germline V gene. CDR3 sequence (DNA): TGTGCCAGCAGCTTGCTTACGCGGGACAAAGCTAACTATGGCTACACCTTC. Its translation is CASSLLTRDKANYGYTF.

The chain joins TRBV25-1 to TRBJ2-4; D not certain. CDR1 and CDR2 (germline): MGHDK, SYGVNS. V lost 6 bases to trimming and J lost 0 bases, with 15 bases between them. The CDR3 length is 16 residues. The CDR3 spells CASRTVEVLAKNIQYF. The CDR3 coding sequence is TGTGCCAGCAGGACTGTAGAGGTGCTAGCCAAAAACATTCAGTACTTC.

This clone showed up just once. The CDR3 DNA reads as TGTGCCAGCAGCGGTGGGGGACTAGCGGGAGGCAATGAGCAGTTCTTC. The encoded protein is CASSGGGLAGGNEQFF. The rearrangement links TRBV11-3 to TRBJ2-1, with 15 positions matching TRBD2. Germline assignment: CDR1 SGHNT and CDR2 YENEEA. This CDR3 is built from 16 residues. Losses at the gene ends were 5 bases for V and 6 bases for J; bases not matched to a gene: 5. The full variable domain, completed using reference TRBV11-3 and TRBJ2-1, is EAGVVQSPRYKIIEKKQPVAFWCNPISGHNTLYWYLQNLGQGPELLIRYENEEAVDDSQLPKDRFSAERLKGVDSTLKIQPAELGDSAVYLCASSGGGLAGGNEQFFGPGTRLTVL.

This clone was seen only a few times. The genes are TRBV19 and TRBJ2-4; TRBD1 is a possible D gene (6 bases). The length of the CDR3 is 12 residues. Germline CDR1 reads LNHDA; CDR2 reads SQIVND (reference sequence). V dropped 9 bases and J dropped 6 bases, with 12 bases sitting between them. CDR3 bases: TGTGCCAGCGCACAGGGCTTAAACATTCAGTACTTC. Translated, it gives CASAQGLNIQYF.

This clone came up a few times. The CDR3 spells CASSSLGLMNTEAFF. For the CDR3, the DNA is TGTGCCAGCAGCAGTCTGGGGCTTATGAACACTGAAGCTTTCTTT. The V gene is TRBV21-1, the J gene TRBJ1-1; the DNA was not used to check the table's D call, TRBD1. TRBV21-1 is an annotated pseudogene. CDR3 size: 15 residues.

This clone has a single count. V usage is TRBV5-1 and J usage is TRBJ2-3; no clear D. Trimming left V 6 bases short and J 6 bases short, with 17 bases between. This CDR3 region has 14 residues. Germline CDR1 reads SGHRS; CDR2 reads YFSETQ. For the CDR3, the DNA is TGCGCCAGCAAAAAAGCGAGCCTCGAGGATACGCAGTATTTT. As protein: CASKKASLEDTQYF.

The chain joins TRBV29-1 to TRBJ1-1; D gene ambiguous. The V end was cut by 6 bases, the J end by 0 bases, with 5 bases between. CDR3 size: 11 residues. Per the germline V gene, CDR1 is SQVTM and CDR2 is ANQGSEA. CDR3 nucleotide sequence: TGCAGCGTACAGATGAACACTGAAGCTTTCTTT. As protein: CSVQMNTEAFF. Drawing the rest from reference TRBV29-1 and TRBJ1-1, the complete variable domain is SAVISQKPSRDICQRGTSLTIQCQVDSQVTMMFWYRQQPGQSLTLIATANQGSEATYESGFVIDKFPISRPNLTFSTLTVSNMSPEDSSIYLCSVQMNTEAFFGQGTRLTVV.

The rearrangement links TRBV7-2 to TRBJ2-3; no clear D gene. The CDR3 sequence is 15 residues long. Trimming took off 1 base at V and 2 bases at J, with 10 bases between the two ends. Looked up from germline, CDR1 is SGHTA and CDR2 is FQGNSA. CDR3 sequence (DNA): TGTGCCAGCAGCTTAGGTCTAAGGGACACAGATACGCAGTATTTT. It specifies CASSLGLRDTDTQYF.

The gene calls are TRBV28 and TRBJ1-5; a weak D match, TRBD1 (6 bases). The CDR3 sequence is 17 residues long. V was cut by 6 bases and J by 2 bases, with 20 bases left in between. Germline V gives CDR1 MDHEN, CDR2 SYDVKM. The CDR3 loop is CASSPLGLQGGNQPQHF. CDR3 DNA sequence: TGTGCCAGCAGCCCTTTGGGGTTACAGGGTGGCAATCAGCCCCAGCATTTT.

This clone was seen a single time. The V call is TRBV2, the J call TRBJ1-5; TRBD1 might be the D (5 bases). The V end lost 10 bases, the J end lost 4 bases, and 14 bases lay between the germline ends. The CDR3 is 13 residues long. Germline values: CDR1 SNHLY, CDR2 FYNNEI. DNA for the CDR3: TGTGCCACAAAGGCGGGGGAAAATCAGCCCCAGCATTTT. Translating gives CATKAGENQPQHF.

V usage is TRBV6-1 and J usage is TRBJ1-5; no clear D gene. CDR3 length: 14 residues. Germline-derived CDR1 and CDR2 are MNHNS and SASEGT. Trimming removed 5 bases from V and 1 base from J, with 9 bases in between. The CDR3 sequence: CASSQEWSNQPQHF. The CDR3 bases are TGTGCCAGCAGTCAGGAGTGGAGCAATCAGCCCCAGCATTTT.

The CDR3: CASSSPDHSGNTIYF. The CDR3 DNA sequence: TGTGCCAGCAGTTCTCCAGACCACTCTGGAAACACCATATATTTT. The V call is TRBV28, the J call TRBJ1-3; D call uncertain. Germline CDR1 and CDR2: MDHEN and SYDVKM. Trimming pared 4 bases from V and 0 bases from J, leaving 10 bases between. CDR3 length: 15 residues.

V gene TRBV7-2 combines with J gene TRBJ1-1, with D tentatively TRBD1 (6 bases). The CDR3 totals 14 residues. Germline-derived CDR1 and CDR2 are SGHTA and FQGNSA. V gave up 0 bases and J gave up 6 bases, with 11 bases separating them. CDR3 loop: CASSLAGRGSEAFF. As DNA, the CDR3 is TGTGCCAGCAGCTTAGCGGGCAGGGGCTCTGAAGCTTTCTTT.

The gene calls are TRBV5-1 and TRBJ1-2; TRBD1 aligns across 8 bases. V lost 4 bases, J lost 3 bases, and 5 bases stayed unmatched. Germline V gives CDR1 SGHRS, CDR2 YFSETQ. There are 14 residues in the CDR3. CDR3 in amino acids: CASSSGQGDYGYTF. Written as DNA, the CDR3 is TGCGCCAGCAGCAGTGGACAGGGCGACTATGGCTACACCTTC.

This clone was observed many times. This sample also contains other DNA sequences that code for the same CDR3. V usage is TRBV28 and J usage is TRBJ1-4; 9 nucleotides line up with TRBD1. The CDR3 is made up of 14 amino acids. Germline trimming cut 6 bases from V and 8 bases from J; bases unmatched to any gene: 7. Germline-derived CDR1 and CDR2 are MDHEN and SYDVKM. CDR3 nucleotide sequence: TGTGCCAGCAGCAAGGGACAGGGAAGGGAAAAACTGTTTTTT. Translating it yields CASSKGQGREKLFF.

The chain is built from TRBV6-1 and TRBJ2-6, with D possibly TRBD2 on 7 matching bases. Trimming stripped 8 bases from V and 0 bases from J, with 11 bases between. The germline V gene has CDR1 MNHNS and CDR2 SASEGT. The CDR3 length is 15 residues. The CDR3 DNA reads as TGTGCCAGCCGGGGGGCCATCTCTGGGGCCAACGTCCTGACTTTC. Amino acid sequence: CASRGAISGANVLTF.

This sequence joins TRBV7-9 and TRBJ2-7, with 8 nucleotides matching TRBD1. The CDR3 spans 13 residues. Germline assignment: CDR1 SEHNR and CDR2 FQNEAQ (reference sequence). J gave up 3 bases and V 5 bases, and 3 bases lay outside the gene matches. For the CDR3, the DNA is TGTGCCAGCAGCCCCGGACAGGGCTACGAGCAGTACTTC. Its translation is CASSPGQGYEQYF.

This clone was seen ten or more times. This chain uses TRBV4-1 with TRBJ1-5; a weak D match, TRBD1 (6 bases). V lost 0 bases to trimming and J lost 4 bases, with 19 bases between them. This CDR3 spans 18 amino acids. Germline loops: CDR1 MGHRA, CDR2 YSYEKL. CDR3 region: CASSQDLGQPSLNQPQHF. CDR3 nucleotides: TGCGCCAGCAGCCAAGATTTAGGACAGCCCTCCTTAAATCAGCCCCAGCATTTT.

Here the CDR3 reads CASSMAGTAVYEQYF. In DNA form, the CDR3 reads TGTGCCAGTAGTATGGCTGGGACGGCGGTCTACGAGCAGTACTTC. The chain joins TRBV19 to TRBJ2-7, with D tentatively TRBD1 or TRBD2 (5 bases each). Per germline, CDR1 LNHDA and CDR2 SQIVND (reference sequence). There are 15 residues in the CDR3. V lost 3 bases to trimming and J lost 3 bases, with 15 bases between them.

The chain recombines TRBV9 with TRBJ2-1; 8 nucleotides match TRBD1. V lost 0 bases to trimming and J lost 6 bases; unmatched junction nucleotides: 11. The CDR3 contains 17 residues. Germline loops: CDR1 SGDLS, CDR2 YYNGEE. The CDR3 protein is CASSVDTGGLVRNEQFF. Written as DNA, the CDR3 is TGTGCCAGCAGCGTAGACACAGGGGGGTTGGTTCGCAATGAGCAGTTCTTC.

The chain couples TRBV28 to TRBJ2-5; a weak D match, TRBD1 (6 bases). Germline CDR1 MDHEN, CDR2 SYDVKM. With 6 bases removed from V and 5 bases from J, the gap between germline ends came to 16 bases. The CDR3 has 14 amino acids. CDR3 sequence (DNA): TGTGCCAGCAGCCGAGGACAGATTAGGGAGACCCAGTACTTC. Translating it yields CASSRGQIRETQYF.

This chain connects TRBV5-8 to TRBJ1-4; D not resolved. Germline V CDR1 and CDR2: SGHTS, YDEGEE. Trimming cost V 4 bases and J 4 bases, with 11 bases left between them. The CDR3 spans 14 residues. In DNA, the CDR3 is TGTGCCAGCAGCCCCGGGTTGGGTAATGAAAAACTGTTTTTT. Translating gives CASSPGLGNEKLFF.